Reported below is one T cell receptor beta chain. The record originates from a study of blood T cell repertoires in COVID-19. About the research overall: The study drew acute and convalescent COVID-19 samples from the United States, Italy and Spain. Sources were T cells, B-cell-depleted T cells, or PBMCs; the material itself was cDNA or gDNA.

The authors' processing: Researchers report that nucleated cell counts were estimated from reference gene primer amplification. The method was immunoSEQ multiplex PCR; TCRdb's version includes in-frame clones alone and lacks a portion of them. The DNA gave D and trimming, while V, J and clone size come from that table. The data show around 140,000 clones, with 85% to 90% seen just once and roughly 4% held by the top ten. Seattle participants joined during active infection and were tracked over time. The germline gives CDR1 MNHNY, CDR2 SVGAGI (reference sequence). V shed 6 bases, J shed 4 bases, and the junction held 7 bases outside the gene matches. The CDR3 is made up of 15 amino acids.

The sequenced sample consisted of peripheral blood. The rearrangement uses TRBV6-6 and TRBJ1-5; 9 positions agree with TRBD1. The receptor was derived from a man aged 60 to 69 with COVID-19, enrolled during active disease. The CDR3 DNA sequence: TGTGCCAGCAGGGGGACAGGGAGTCAAAATCAGCCCCAGCATTTT. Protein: CASRGTGSQNQPQHF.